This T cell receptor beta chain was sequenced for a study of T-cell reconstitution after alpha-beta-depleted transplantation in children. Germline assignment: CDR1 LNHNV and CDR2 YYDKDF (reference sequence). The ends were cut back, 1 base at V and 1 base at J, with 16 bases in the middle. The length of the CDR3 is 17 residues. Unique molecular identifiers were built into the TCRbeta library. TCRdb used MiXCR to reprocess the PCR reads, holding one entry per CDR3 protein. The data hold some 600,000 distinct CDR3 sequences, with 16% observed a single time. Sequenced here: PBMCs from the stem cell graft donor, sampled from the stem cell graft. The sequence derives from a human donor who donated a stem cell graft to a child with acute myeloid leukemia. The J gene is TRBJ2-5, the V gene TRBV15; D is uncertain. CDR3 coding DNA: TGTGCCACCAGCAGAGGGGAAGTACAGCCTTTCCAAGAGACCCAGTACTTC. It is translated as CATSRGEVQPFQETQYF. The full variable domain, in which reference TRBV15 and TRBJ2-5 provide the parts outside the CDR3, is DAMVIQNPRYQVTQFGKPVTLSCSQTLNHNVMYWYQQKSSQAPKLLFHYYDKDFNNEADTPDNFQSRRPNTSFCFLDIRSPGLGDTAMYLCATSRGEVQPFQETQYFGPGTRLLVL.